The rows below give T cell receptor beta chains drawn from one sample of a study of T cell responses to AZD1222 COVID-19 vaccine. The data were produced by immunoSEQ multiplex PCR, yet TCRdb's version contains in-frame clones alone and is incomplete. The sample holds about 130,000 clones, over 90% seen once. The sample was peripheral blood, taken on day 0 of AZD1222 vaccination. These receptors came from an adult in good health. The CDR3 runs from the conserved cysteine through the conserved F or W. The D gene is left open where the match is weak. For some rows the clone size is stated as once, few or many, or as a class when expanded; others skip it.

13,TRBV7-6,TRBJ2-3,-,TRBD1,TGTGCCAGCAGCCGGACAGGGTCGGGTACGCAGTATTTT,CASSRTGSGTQYF
14,TRBV3-1/TRBV3-2,TRBJ1-4,-,-,TGTGCCAGCAGCCGGGGCTTCGGTAATGAAAAACTGTTTTTT,CASSRGFGNEKLFF
19,TRBV5-6,TRBJ1-2,once,-,TGTGCCAGCAGCTCAGGACAGCTTATTGCACCCGTAGCGATTTATGGCTACACCTTC,CASSSGQLIAPVAIYGYTF
15,TRBV10-3,TRBJ1-1,-,-,TGTGCCATCAGTGAGTCGGGGGGAATGTACACTGAAGCTTTCTTT,CAISESGGMYTEAFF
14,TRBV7-9,TRBJ1-2,-,-,TGTGCCAGCAGCGCATCAGACAGACTCTGGGGCTACACCTTC,CASSASDRLWGYTF
16,TRBV3-1/TRBV3-2,TRBJ1-3,-,-,TGTGCCAGCAGCCAAGGATCAATTCCCTCTGGAAACACCATATATTTT,CASSQGSIPSGNTIYF
13,TRBV19,TRBJ1-2,-,TRBD1,TGTGCCAGTAGTGTCGACAGGGACTATGGCTACACCTTC,CASSVDRDYGYTF
15,TRBV7-9,TRBJ1-4,-,-,TGTGCCAGCAGCTTAAGGGGCCAGGGAGGTGAAAAACTGTTTTTT,CASSLRGQGGEKLFF
14,TRBV3-1/TRBV3-2,TRBJ2-7,few,-,TGTGCCAGCAGCCAAGACCTTCGGGGCGACGAGCAGTACTTC,CASSQDLRGDEQYF
15,TRBV14,TRBJ1-3,-,TRBD1,TGTGCCAGCAGCGTTACAGGGGGCCGGGGAAACACCATATATTTT,CASSVTGGRGNTIYF
15,TRBV10-2,TRBJ2-1,-,-,TGCGCCAGCAGTGAGAGGCAAAGCTCCTACAATGAGCAGTTCTTC,CASSERQSSYNEQFF
15,TRBV27,TRBJ1-2,-,-,TGTGCCAGCAGTTTCTCAGGGGACGTTAACTATGGCTACACCTTC,CASSFSGDVNYGYTF
18,TRBV5-1,TRBJ2-7,-,TRBD1,TGCGCCAGCAGCTTGGCTCCGGGACAGGGGGCTGGGGCCTACGAGCAGTACTTC,CASSLAPGQGAGAYEQYF
14,TRBV15,TRBJ2-3,once,TRBD1,TGTGCCACCAGCAGAGGGGACAGGGGTAGTACGCAGTATTTT,CATSRGDRGSTQYF
16,TRBV3-1/TRBV3-2,TRBJ2-5,-,-,TGTGCCAGCAGCCAAGGAGCCAGGTCATACCAAGAGACCCAGTACTTC,CASSQGARSYQETQYF
13,TRBV15,TRBJ1-6,-,-,TGTGCCACCAGCACGAAGGGGGGGACCCCCCTCCACTTT,CATSTKGGTPLHF
13,TRBV19,TRBJ2-3,-,TRBD1,TGTGCCAGTAGTAGACAGGGGTTGGATACGCAGTATTTT,CASSRQGLDTQYF
14,TRBV4-1,TRBJ2-5,-,TRBD1,TGCGCCAGCAGCCAGACAGGGGGCATTGAGACCCAGTACTTC,CASSQTGGIETQYF
14,TRBV9,TRBJ1-1,few,-,TGTGCCAGCAGCGTCCACAGGGAGAACACTGAAGCTTTCTTT,CASSVHRENTEAFF
15,TRBV11-2,TRBJ2-3,-,-,TGTGCCAGCAGCTGGGGTGGCGCCGGGGTTAGGACGCAGTATTTT,CASSWGGAGVRTQYF
15,TRBV5-1,TRBJ2-3,-,TRBD2,TGCGCCAGCAGCTTTCGGGCAGCGGGGGCAGATACGCAGTATTTT,CASSFRAAGADTQYF
16,TRBV6-4,TRBJ1-5,-,-,TGTGCCAGCAATAGAAAGGGGCGAGGTTGCAATCAGCCCCAGCATTTT,CASNRKGRGCNQPQHF